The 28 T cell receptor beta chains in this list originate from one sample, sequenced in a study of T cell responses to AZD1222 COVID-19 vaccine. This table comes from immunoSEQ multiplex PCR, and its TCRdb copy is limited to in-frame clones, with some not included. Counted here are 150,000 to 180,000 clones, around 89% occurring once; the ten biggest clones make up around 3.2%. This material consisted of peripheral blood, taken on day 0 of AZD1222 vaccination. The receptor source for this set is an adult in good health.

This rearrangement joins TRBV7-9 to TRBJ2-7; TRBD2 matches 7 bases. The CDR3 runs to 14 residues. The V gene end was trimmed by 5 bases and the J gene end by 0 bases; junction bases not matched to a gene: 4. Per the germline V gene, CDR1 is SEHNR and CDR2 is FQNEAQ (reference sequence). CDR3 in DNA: TGTGCCAGCAGCGACGGGGACTACTCCTACGAGCAGTACTTC. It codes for CASSDGDYSYEQYF.

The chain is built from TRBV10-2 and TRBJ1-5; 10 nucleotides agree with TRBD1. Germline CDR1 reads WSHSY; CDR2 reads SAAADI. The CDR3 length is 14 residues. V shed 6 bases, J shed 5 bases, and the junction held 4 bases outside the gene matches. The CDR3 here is CASSRTGGDQPQHF. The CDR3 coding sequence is TGCGCCAGCAGCCGGACAGGGGGGGATCAGCCCCAGCATTTT.

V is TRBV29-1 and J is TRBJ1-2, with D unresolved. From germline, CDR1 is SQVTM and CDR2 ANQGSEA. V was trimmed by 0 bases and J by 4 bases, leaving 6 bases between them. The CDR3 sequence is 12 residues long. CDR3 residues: CSVEDRVYGYTF. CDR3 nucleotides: TGCAGCGTTGAAGATAGGGTCTATGGCTACACCTTC. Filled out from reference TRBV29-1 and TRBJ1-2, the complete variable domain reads SAVISQKPSRDICQRGTSLTIQCQVDSQVTMMFWYRQQPGQSLTLIATANQGSEATYESGFVIDKFPISRPNLTFSTLTVSNMSPEDSSIYLCSVEDRVYGYTFGSGTRLTVV.

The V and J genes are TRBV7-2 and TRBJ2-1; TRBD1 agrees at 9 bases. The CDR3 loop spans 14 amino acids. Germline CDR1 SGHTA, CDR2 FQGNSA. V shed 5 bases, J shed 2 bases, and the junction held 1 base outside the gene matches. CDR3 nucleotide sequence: TGTGCCAGCAGCGGACAGGGGACCTACAATGAGCAGTTCTTC. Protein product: CASSGQGTYNEQFF.

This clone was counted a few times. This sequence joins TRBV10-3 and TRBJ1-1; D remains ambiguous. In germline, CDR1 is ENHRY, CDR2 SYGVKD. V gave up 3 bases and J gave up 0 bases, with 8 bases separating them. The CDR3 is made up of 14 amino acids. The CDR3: CAISETAVNTEAFF. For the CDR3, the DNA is TGTGCCATCAGTGAAACCGCGGTGAACACTGAAGCTTTCTTT.

CDR3 DNA sequence: TGTGCCAGCAGCTCCGGACAGGGTTCCTACGAGCAGTACTTC. Translating gives CASSSGQGSYEQYF. This chain uses TRBV5-4 with TRBJ2-7; TRBD1 matches 8 bases. The junction had 3 bases not matched to a gene; V was cut back by 3 bases and J by 1 base. This CDR3 spans 14 amino acids. CDR1 is SGHNT, CDR2 YYREEE, per germline (reference sequence).

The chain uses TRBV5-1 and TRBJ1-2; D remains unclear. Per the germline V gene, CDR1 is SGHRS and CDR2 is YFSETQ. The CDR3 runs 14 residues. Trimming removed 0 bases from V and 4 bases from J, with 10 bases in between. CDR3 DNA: TGCGCCAGCAGCTTGGAACGGGGAAGCTATGGCTACACCTTC. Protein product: CASSLERGSYGYTF.

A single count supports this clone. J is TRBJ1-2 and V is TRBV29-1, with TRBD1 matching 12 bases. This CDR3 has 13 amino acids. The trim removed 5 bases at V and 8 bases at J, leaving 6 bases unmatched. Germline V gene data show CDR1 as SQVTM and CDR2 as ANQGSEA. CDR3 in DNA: TGCAGCGTTTCCGGGACAGGGGGCTTGGGCTACACCTTC. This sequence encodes CSVSGTGGLGYTF.

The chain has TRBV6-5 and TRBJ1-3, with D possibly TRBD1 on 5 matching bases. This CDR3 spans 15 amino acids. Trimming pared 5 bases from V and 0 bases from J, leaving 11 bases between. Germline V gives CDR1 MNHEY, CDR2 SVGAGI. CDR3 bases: TGTGCCAGCAGTCTTACAGGCCGCTCTGGAAACACCATATATTTT. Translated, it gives CASSLTGRSGNTIYF.

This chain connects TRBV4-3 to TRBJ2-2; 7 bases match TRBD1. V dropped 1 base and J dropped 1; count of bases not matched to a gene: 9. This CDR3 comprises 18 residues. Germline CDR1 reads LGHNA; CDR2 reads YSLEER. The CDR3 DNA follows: TGCGCCAGCAGCCAAGTCTCGTCCGGGACAGAGAACACCGGGGAGCTGTTTTTT. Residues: CASSQVSSGTENTGELFF.

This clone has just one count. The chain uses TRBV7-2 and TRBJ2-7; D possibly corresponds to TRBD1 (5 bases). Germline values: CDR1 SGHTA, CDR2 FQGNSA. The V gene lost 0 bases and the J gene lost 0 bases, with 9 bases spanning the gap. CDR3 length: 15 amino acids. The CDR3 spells CASSLAADSSYEQYF. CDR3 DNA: TGTGCCAGCAGCTTAGCGGCAGACAGCTCCTACGAGCAGTACTTC.

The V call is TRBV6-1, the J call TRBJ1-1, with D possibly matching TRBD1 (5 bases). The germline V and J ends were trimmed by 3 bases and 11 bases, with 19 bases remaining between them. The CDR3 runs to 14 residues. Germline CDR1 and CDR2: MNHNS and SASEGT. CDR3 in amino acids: CASSDYGGAFRAFF. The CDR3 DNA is TGTGCCAGCAGTGATTATGGAGGGGCTTTTAGGGCTTTCTTT.

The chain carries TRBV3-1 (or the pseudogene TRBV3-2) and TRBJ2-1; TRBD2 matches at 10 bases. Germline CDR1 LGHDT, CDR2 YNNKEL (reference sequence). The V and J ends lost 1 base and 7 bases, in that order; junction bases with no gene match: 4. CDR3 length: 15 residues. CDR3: CASSQVAGGLNEQFF. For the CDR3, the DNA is TGTGCCAGCAGCCAAGTAGCGGGGGGCCTTAATGAGCAGTTCTTC.

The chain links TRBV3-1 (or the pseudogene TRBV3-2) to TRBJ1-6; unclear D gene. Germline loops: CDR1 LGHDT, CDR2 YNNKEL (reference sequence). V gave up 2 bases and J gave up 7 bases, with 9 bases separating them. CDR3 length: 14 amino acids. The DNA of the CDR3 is TGTGCCAGCAGCCAAAGTTCCGGGAATTCACCCCTCCACTTT. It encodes CASSQSSGNSPLHF.

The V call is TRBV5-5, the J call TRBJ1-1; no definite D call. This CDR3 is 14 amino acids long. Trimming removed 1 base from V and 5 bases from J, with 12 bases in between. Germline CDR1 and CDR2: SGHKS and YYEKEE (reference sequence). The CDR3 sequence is CASSLLPGGTEAFF. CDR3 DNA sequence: TGTGCCAGCAGCTTGTTACCGGGCGGGACTGAAGCTTTCTTT.

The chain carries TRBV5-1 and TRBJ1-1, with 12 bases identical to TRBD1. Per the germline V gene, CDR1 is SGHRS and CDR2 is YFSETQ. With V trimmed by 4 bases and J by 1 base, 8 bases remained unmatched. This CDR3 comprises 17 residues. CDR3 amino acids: CASSTTGTGGGNTEAFF. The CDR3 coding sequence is TGCGCCAGCAGCACAACCGGGACAGGGGGCGGGAACACTGAAGCTTTCTTT.

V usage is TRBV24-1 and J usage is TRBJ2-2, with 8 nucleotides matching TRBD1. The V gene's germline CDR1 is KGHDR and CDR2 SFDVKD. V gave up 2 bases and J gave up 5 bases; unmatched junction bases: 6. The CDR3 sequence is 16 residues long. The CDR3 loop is CATSDSAGGSTGELFF. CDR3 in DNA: TGTGCCACCAGTGATTCTGCAGGGGGCTCAACCGGGGAGCTGTTTTTT.

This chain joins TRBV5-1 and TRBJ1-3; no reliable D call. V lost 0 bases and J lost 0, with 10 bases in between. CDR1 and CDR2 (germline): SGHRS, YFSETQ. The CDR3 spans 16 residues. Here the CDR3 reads CASSLVSLDSGNTIYF. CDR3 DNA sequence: TGCGCCAGCAGCTTGGTTAGCCTAGACTCTGGAAACACCATATATTTT.

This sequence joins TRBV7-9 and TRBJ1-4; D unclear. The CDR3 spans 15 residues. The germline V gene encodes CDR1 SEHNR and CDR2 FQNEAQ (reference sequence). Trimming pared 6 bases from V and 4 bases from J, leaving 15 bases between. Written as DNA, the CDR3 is TGTGCCAGCAGGGAGGGCGTGGAGGGTAATGAAAAACTGTTTTTT. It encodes CASREGVEGNEKLFF. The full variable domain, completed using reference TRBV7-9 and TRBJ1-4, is DTGVSQNPRHKITKRGQNVTFRCDPISEHNRLYWYRQTLGQGPEFLTYFQNEAQLEKSRLLSDRFSAERPKGSFSTLEIQRTEQGDSAMYLCASREGVEGNEKLFFGSGTQLSVL.

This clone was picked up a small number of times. The CDR3 bases are TGTGCCAGCAGCCAGGCCGTTTTGAAGGATGGCTACACCTTC. Amino acid sequence: CASSQAVLKDGYTF. The V call is TRBV14, the J call TRBJ1-2; D ambiguous. Germline loops: CDR1 SGHDN, CDR2 FVKESK. Trimming removed 3 bases at V and 6 bases at J, with 14 bases between. The CDR3 is 14 amino acids. The variable domain in full, completed from reference TRBV14 and TRBJ1-2, reads EAGVTQFPSHSVIEKGQTVTLRCDPISGHDNLYWYRRVMGKEIKFLLHFVKESKQDESGMPNNRFLAERTGGTYSTLKVQPAELEDSGVYFCASSQAVLKDGYTFGSGTRLTVV.

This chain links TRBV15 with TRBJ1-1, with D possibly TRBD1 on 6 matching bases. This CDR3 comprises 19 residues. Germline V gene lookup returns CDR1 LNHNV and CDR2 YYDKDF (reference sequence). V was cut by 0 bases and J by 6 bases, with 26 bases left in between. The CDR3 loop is CATSRDLKGGGGKAPEAFF. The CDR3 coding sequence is TGTGCCACCAGCAGAGATCTGAAGGGGGGAGGTGGTAAAGCCCCTGAAGCTTTCTTT.

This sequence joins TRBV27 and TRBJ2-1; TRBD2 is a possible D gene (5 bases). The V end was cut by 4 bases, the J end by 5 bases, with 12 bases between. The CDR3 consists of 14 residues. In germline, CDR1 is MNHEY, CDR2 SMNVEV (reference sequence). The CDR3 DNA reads TGTGCCAGCAGTTCTCCGGGGTATGACAATGAGCAGTTCTTC. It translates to CASSSPGYDNEQFF.

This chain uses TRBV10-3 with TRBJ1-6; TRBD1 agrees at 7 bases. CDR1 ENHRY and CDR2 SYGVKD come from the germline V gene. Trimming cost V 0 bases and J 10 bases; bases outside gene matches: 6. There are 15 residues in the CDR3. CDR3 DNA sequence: TGTGCCATCAGTGAGTCGAGTCAGGGGGTGTCACCCCTCCACTTT. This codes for CAISESSQGVSPLHF.

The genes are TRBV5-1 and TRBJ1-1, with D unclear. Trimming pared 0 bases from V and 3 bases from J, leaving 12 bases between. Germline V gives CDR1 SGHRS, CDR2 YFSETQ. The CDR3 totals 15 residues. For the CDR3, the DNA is TGCGCCAGCAGCTTGGCCCCGGTGGCGGACACTGAAGCTTTCTTT. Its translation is CASSLAPVADTEAFF. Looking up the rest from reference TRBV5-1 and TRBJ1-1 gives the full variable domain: KAGVTQTPRYLIKTRGQQVTLSCSPISGHRSVSWYQQTPGQGLQFLFEYFSETQRNKGNFPGRFSGRQFSNSRSEMNVSTLELGDSALYLCASSLAPVADTEAFFGQGTRLTVV.

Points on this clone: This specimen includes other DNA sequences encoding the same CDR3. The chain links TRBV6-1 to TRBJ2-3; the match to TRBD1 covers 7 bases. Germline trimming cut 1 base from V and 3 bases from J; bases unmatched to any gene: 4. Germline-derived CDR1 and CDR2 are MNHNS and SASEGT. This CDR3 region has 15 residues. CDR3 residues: CASSEGSGGTDTQYF. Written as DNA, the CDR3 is TGTGCCAGCAGTGAAGGCTCAGGGGGTACAGATACGCAGTATTTT.

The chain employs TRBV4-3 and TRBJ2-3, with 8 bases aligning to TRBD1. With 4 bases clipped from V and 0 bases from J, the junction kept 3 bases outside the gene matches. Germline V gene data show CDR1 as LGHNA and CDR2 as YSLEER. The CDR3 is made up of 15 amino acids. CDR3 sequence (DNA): TGCGCCAGCAGCCGGGGACAGGCCAGCACAGATACGCAGTATTTT. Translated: CASSRGQASTDTQYF.

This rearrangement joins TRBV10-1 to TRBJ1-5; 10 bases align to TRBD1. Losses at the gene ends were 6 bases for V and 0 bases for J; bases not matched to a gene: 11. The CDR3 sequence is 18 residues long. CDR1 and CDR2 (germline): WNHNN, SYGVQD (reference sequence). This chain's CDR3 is CASRGDRGRGVSNQPQHF. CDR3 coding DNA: TGCGCCAGCAGGGGAGACAGGGGGCGAGGAGTTAGCAATCAGCCCCAGCATTTT.

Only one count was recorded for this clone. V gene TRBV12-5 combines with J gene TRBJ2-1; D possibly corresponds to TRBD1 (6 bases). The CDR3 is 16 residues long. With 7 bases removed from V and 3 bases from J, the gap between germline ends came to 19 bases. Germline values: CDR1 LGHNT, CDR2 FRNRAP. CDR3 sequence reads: CASALGQGRLYNEQFF. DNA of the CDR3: TGTGCTAGTGCCTTAGGGCAGGGGCGACTCTACAATGAGCAGTTCTTC.